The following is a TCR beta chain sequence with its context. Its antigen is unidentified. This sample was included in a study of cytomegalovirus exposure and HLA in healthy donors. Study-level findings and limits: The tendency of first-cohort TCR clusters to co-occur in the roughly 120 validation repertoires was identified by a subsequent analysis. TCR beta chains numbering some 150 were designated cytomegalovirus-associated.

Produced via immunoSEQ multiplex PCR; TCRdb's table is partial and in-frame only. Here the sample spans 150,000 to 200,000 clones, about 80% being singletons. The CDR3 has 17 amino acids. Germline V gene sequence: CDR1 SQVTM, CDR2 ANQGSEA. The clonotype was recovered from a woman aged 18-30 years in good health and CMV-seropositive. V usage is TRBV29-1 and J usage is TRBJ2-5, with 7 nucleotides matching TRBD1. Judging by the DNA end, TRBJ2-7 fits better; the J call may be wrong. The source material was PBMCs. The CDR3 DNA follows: TGCAGCGTTGAGTCCCCCGCCAGGGGGTCTATCTCCTACGAGCAGTACTTC. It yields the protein CSVESPARGSISYEQYF.